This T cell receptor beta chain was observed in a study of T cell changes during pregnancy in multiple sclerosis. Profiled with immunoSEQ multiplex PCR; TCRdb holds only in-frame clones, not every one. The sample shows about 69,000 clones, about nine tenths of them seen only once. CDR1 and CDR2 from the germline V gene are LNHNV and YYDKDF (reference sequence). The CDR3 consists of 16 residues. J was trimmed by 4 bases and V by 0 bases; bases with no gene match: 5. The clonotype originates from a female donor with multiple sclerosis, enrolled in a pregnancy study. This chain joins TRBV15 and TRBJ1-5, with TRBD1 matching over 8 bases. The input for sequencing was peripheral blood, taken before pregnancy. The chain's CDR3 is CATSRDATGVNQPQHF. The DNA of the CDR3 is TGTGCCACCAGCAGAGACGCGACAGGGGTGAATCAGCCCCAGCATTTT.